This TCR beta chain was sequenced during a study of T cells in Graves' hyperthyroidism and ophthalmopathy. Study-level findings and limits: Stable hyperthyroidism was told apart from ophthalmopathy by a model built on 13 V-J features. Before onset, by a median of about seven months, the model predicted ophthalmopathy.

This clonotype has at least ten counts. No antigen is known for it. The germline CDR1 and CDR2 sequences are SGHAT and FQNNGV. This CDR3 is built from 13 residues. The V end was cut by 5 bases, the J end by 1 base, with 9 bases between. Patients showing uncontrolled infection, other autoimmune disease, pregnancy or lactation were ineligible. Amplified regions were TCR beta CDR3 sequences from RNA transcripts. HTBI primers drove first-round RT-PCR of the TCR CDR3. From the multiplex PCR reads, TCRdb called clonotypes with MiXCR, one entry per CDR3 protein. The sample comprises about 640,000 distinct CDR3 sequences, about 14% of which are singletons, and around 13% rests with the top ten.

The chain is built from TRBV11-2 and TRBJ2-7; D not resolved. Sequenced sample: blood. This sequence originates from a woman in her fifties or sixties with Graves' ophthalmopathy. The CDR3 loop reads CASSVDRSYEQYF. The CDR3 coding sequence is TGTGCCAGCAGCGTGGATCGATCCTACGAGCAGTACTTC.